This T cell receptor (beta chain) was identified during a study of long-term antiretroviral therapy in people with HIV. Germline V gene lookup returns CDR1 MDHEN and CDR2 SYDVKM. This CDR3 is 14 amino acids long. Trimming cost V 6 bases and J 7 bases, with 18 bases left between them. The assay, immunoSEQ v3.0, was run at survey level. This table comes from immunoSEQ multiplex PCR, and its TCRdb copy is limited to in-frame clones, with some not included. The data contain 20,000 to 25,000 clones, 81% of them singletons. The chain carries TRBV28 and TRBJ1-1, with a tentative D call TRBD1 (5 bases). The clonotype was recovered from a man aged 25 to 45 with HIV. The sequences come from unsorted PBMCs, collected 1.5 years after starting antiretroviral therapy. The CDR3 sequence: CASSPGLSSGEAFF. As DNA, the CDR3 is TGTGCCAGCAGCCCGGGACTTTCGTCGGGTGAAGCTTTCTTT. Filled out from reference TRBV28 and TRBJ1-1, the complete variable domain reads DVKVTQSSRYLVKRTGEKVFLECVQDMDHENMFWYRQDPGLGLRLIYFSYDVKMKEKGDIPEGYSVSREKKERFSLILESASTNQTSMYLCASSPGLSSGEAFFGQGTRLTVV.